This TCR beta chain was captured in a study of blood T cell repertoires in COVID-19. Study information: Acute and convalescent COVID-19 samples came from the United States, Italy and Spain. The cDNA or gDNA used as material had been derived from T cells, B-cell-depleted T cells, or PBMCs.

This clone was detected only once. CDR3 size: 18 residues. The ends lost 1 base at V and 2 bases at J; junction bases unmatched: 10. Germline CDR1 is MGHDK and CDR2 is SYGVNS. In the original workflow: Amplification of reference gene primers provided the estimated nucleated cell counts. Assay: immunoSEQ multiplex PCR; the TCRdb copy retains only in-frame clones and omits some. V and J calls and clone size are those listed in that table; D and trimming were worked out from the DNA. The table lists 70,000 to 95,000 clones, roughly 90% of them singletons. Sequenced input: peripheral blood. This chain links TRBV25-1 with TRBJ1-2; 10 bases map to TRBD1. The receptor's source is a human donor with active COVID-19. The donor label of this sample is uncertain. The CDR3 reads CASSEFSLGQGENYGYTF. The CDR3 bases are TGTGCCAGCAGTGAATTTTCGTTAGGACAGGGGGAAAACTATGGCTACACCTTC.